The 21 T cell receptor beta chains below were found in one sample sequenced in a study of post-analysis software for immune sequencing data. Study results and limitations: Controls showed lower frequencies than patients for five or six TRBV segments, and TRBV5-6, TRBV5-1 and TRBV20-1 were among these.

The TCR beta cDNA libraries carried unique molecular identifiers. TCRdb independently ran MiXCR on the PCR reads; one entry per CDR3 protein. Here the sample spans 450,000 to 700,000 distinct CDR3 sequences, about 40% being singletons. These receptors lack a known antigen. Sequenced material: blood. These receptors were taken from a girl aged 10-17 years with multiple sclerosis.

The CDR3: CASSLDRGEETQYF. CDR3 sequence (DNA): TGCGCCAGCAGCCTGGACAGGGGTGAAGAGACCCAGTACTTC. This chain joins TRBV5-1 and TRBJ2-5, with 9 bases lining up with TRBD1. This CDR3 is built from 14 residues. Looked up from germline, CDR1 is SGHRS and CDR2 is YFSETQ. V trimming: 4 bases; J trimming: 3 bases; junction bases outside the gene matches: 4.

This clonotype has only a few counts. The rearrangement joins TRBV5-1 to TRBJ2-1, with D possibly TRBD2 on 6 matching bases. V was trimmed by 4 bases and J by 3 bases, leaving 14 bases between them. The CDR3 runs to 15 residues. Germline values: CDR1 SGHRS, CDR2 YFSETQ. CDR3 DNA: TGCGCCAGCAGCCCGCGTAGCGGAGGCTACAATGAGCAGTTCTTC. It is translated as CASSPRSGGYNEQFF.

The chain joins TRBV10-1 to TRBJ2-1; no clear D gene. Trimming cost V 0 bases and J 7 bases, with 19 bases left between them. CDR1 and CDR2 (germline): WNHNN, SYGVQD (reference sequence). There are 17 residues in the CDR3. CDR3 sequence reads: CASSESGILFSGNEQFF. The DNA of the CDR3 is TGCGCCAGCAGTGAGTCAGGAATTTTATTTAGTGGGAATGAGCAGTTCTTC.

The chain links TRBV21-1 to TRBJ1-2. TRBV21-1 is recorded as a pseudogene. The CDR3 is 17 residues long. The CDR3 sequence is CASSKRWLAPTNYGYTF. The CDR3 coding sequence is TGTGCCAGCAGCAAAAGATGGCTGGCACCAACGAACTATGGCTACACCTTC.

This clonotype turned up a few times. The V call is TRBV29-1, the J call TRBJ2-5, with a weak D call TRBD1 (6 bases). Germline lookup yields CDR1 SQVTM and CDR2 ANQGSEA. V lost 7 bases and J 2 bases, leaving 17 bases between the germline ends. This CDR3 region has 14 residues. CDR3 nucleotides: TGCAGCGGATTCGGACAGACGATGCAAGAGACCCAGTACTTC. This sequence encodes CSGFGQTMQETQYF.

The V gene is TRBV29-1, the J gene TRBJ2-7; possible D gene TRBD2, 6 bases. Germline values: CDR1 SQVTM, CDR2 ANQGSEA. The CDR3 totals 13 residues. Trimming removed 7 bases at V and 10 bases at J, with 23 bases between. CDR3 protein: CSAWDFQVRAQYF. The CDR3 DNA follows: TGCAGCGCCTGGGACTTCCAAGTAAGGGCCCAGTACTTC.

Concerning this clonotype: One end of the junction is discordant with germline, which a read error may explain. The V gene is TRBV4-1, the J gene TRBJ2-5; the match to TRBD1 covers 10 bases. The last part of the DNA fits TRBJ2-7 better; the J call may be wrong. The V gene's germline CDR1 is MGHRA and CDR2 YSYEKL. This CDR3 contains 14 residues. CDR3 residues: CGSSPSDRGAEQYF. DNA for the CDR3: TGCGGCAGCAGCCCTTCGGACAGGGGGGCCGAGCAGTACTTC.

Regarding this clonotype: The conserved final phenylalanine or tryptophan is absent from the CDR3, which likely points to a read error. The chain links TRBV6-2 or TRBV6-3 to TRBJ2-1; D not resolved. In germline, CDR1 is MNHEY, CDR2 SVGEGT. The ends were cut back, 0 bases at V and 0 bases at J, with 6 bases in the middle. There are 15 residues in the CDR3. The CDR3 sequence is CASSYSGDSYNEQFS. The CDR3 DNA follows: TGTGCCAGCAGTTACTCTGGGGACTCCTACAATGAGCAGTTCTCC.

In its sample, this clonotype was seen many times. The CDR3 coding sequence is TGCAGTGCTCAGAGCGGGAGCACCTCCTACAATGAGCAGTTCTTC. Amino acid sequence: CSAQSGSTSYNEQFF. V gene TRBV20-1 combines with J gene TRBJ2-1, with 8 bases aligning to TRBD2. Trimming removed 5 bases from V and 0 bases from J; junction bases left unmatched: 6. There are 15 residues in the CDR3. Germline V gives CDR1 DFQATT, CDR2 SNEGSKA (reference sequence).

The CDR3: CSARGVKGTEAFF. The CDR3 DNA sequence: TGCAGTGCTCGGGGTGTTAAGGGCACTGAAGCTTTCTTT. This chain joins TRBV20-1 and TRBJ1-1; D unclear. This CDR3 is 13 amino acids long. Trimming pared 5 bases from V and 4 bases from J, leaving 14 bases between. The germline V gene encodes CDR1 DFQATT and CDR2 SNEGSKA (reference sequence).

The chain joins TRBV12-3 or TRBV12-4 to TRBJ2-1, with D possibly TRBD1 on 5 matching bases. The V and J ends lost 6 bases and 6 bases respectively, with 12 bases between them. This CDR3 has 13 amino acids. The CDR3 DNA follows: TGTGCCAGCAGCCGTAAAACAGGCAATGAGCAGTTCTTC. Its translation: CASSRKTGNEQFF.

The V call is TRBV6-4, the J call TRBJ2-1; the match to TRBD2 covers 10 bases. Germline lookup yields CDR1 MRHNA and CDR2 SNTAGT. The CDR3 is 15 residues long. The V segment lost 8 bases and the J segment 0 bases; nucleotides outside the gene matches: 4. The CDR3 DNA reads as TGTGCCAGCGGTTTAGCGGGGGGCTCCTACAATGAGCAGTTCTTC. Translation: CASGLAGGSYNEQFF.

With respect to this clonotype: A much larger clone differs by one base, so this may be a read error. The CDR3 loop is CASSSTGLAGSYEQYF. The CDR3 DNA reads TGTGCCAGCAGTTCGACGGGACTAGCGGGATCCTACGAGCAGTACTTC. The V call is TRBV12-3 or TRBV12-4, the J call TRBJ2-5; 13 bases fit TRBD2. The J call is in doubt because the DNA end fits TRBJ2-7 better. The CDR3 has 16 residues.

This clonotype was seen a handful of times. The V and J genes are TRBV6-5 and TRBJ2-5; tentatively, D is TRBD2 (6 bases). Germline lookup yields CDR1 MNHEY and CDR2 SVGAGI. Trimming left V 5 bases short and J 4 bases short, with 20 bases between. The CDR3 runs 16 residues. In nucleotides, the CDR3 is TGTGCCAGCAGTCTTTGGGCCGGGGGTGGGCGAGAGACCCAGTACTTC. Its protein is CASSLWAGGGRETQYF.

V and J are TRBV11-2 and TRBJ1-2; D is ambiguous. Trimming pared 5 bases from V and 8 bases from J, leaving 15 bases between. CDR3 length equals 13 residues. Germline values: CDR1 SGHAT, CDR2 FQNNGV. The CDR3 spells CASSPFDGYGYTF. CDR3 coding DNA: TGTGCCAGCAGCCCGTTTGACGGGTACGGCTACACCTTC.

This chain links TRBV12-3 or TRBV12-4 with TRBJ2-7; a possible D gene is TRBD2 (6 bases). This CDR3 has 14 residues. Trimming removed 7 bases from V and 4 bases from J, with 17 bases in between. The CDR3 DNA follows: TGTGCCAGCACCCCTGGAAGGGGAGGATACGAGCAGTACTTC. Its translation is CASTPGRGGYEQYF.

The V and J genes are TRBV7-3 and TRBJ2-7; D remains unclear. The CDR3 covers 13 residues. Trimming cost V 6 bases and J 6 bases, with 15 bases left between them. Germline loops: CDR1 SGHTA, CDR2 FQGTGA. CDR3 protein: CASRSLADCEQYF. CDR3 coding DNA: TGTGCCAGCAGGTCACTGGCCGACTGCGAGCAGTACTTC.

This sequence joins TRBV12-3 or TRBV12-4 and TRBJ1-2; no reliable D call. The CDR3 spans 13 residues. V was clipped by 2 bases and J by 1 base, with 5 bases between them. CDR3 in amino acids: CASSLISNYGYTF. Written as DNA, the CDR3 is TGTGCCAGCAGTTTAATAAGTAACTATGGCTACACCTTC.

This chain links TRBV6-2 or TRBV6-3 with TRBJ2-1; 7 bases are a match to TRBD1. CDR1 is MNHEY and CDR2 is SVGEGT in the germline V gene. The junction had 7 bases not matched to a gene; V was cut back by 6 bases and J by 2 bases. This CDR3 has 15 amino acids. The CDR3 DNA is TGTGCCAGCAGCGGAAAGGGGGCCCCCTACAATGAGCAGTTCTTC. It specifies CASSGKGAPYNEQFF.

In DNA form, the CDR3 reads TGTGCCAGCAGTTTAGGGGGGCGACAGGGGGGCACTAATGAAAAACTGTTTTTT. This translates into CASSLGGRQGGTNEKLFF. The rearrangement joins TRBV12-3 or TRBV12-4 to TRBJ1-4; 9 bases agree with TRBD1. The V and J ends lost 1 base and 2 bases, in that order; junction bases with no gene match: 8. The CDR3 is 18 amino acids.

This clonotype came up a few times. The gene calls are TRBV29-1 and TRBJ1-1; the D is unclear. Germline CDR1 SQVTM, CDR2 ANQGSEA. The CDR3 runs 13 residues. Between the trimmed V and J ends, which lost 6 bases and 1 base, there was a span of 12 bases. CDR3 bases: TGCAGCGTGCGCGGACTCCCGAACACTGAAGCTTTCTTT. As protein: CSVRGLPNTEAFF.